These 22 T cell receptor beta chains came from one sample sequenced in a study of immune evolution from preneoplasia to lung adenocarcinoma (TCRdb year 2021). The library was obtained by the immunoSEQ multiplex PCR assay. TCRdb retrieved this table from immuneACCESS and kept in-frame rearrangements only. Not all clones are present; in checked studies, unresolved V genes account for under half, and no reason is known for the remainder. This sample comprises 11,000 to 15,000 clones, about 82% of them detected only once. More than 4% of the sample lies in the top ten. The material sequenced was FFPE minimally invasive lung adenocarcinoma tissue. Explained via the paper, the cell subset or site label denotes: micro-invasive lung adenocarcinoma (MIA). These receptor sequences come from an older person with lung adenocarcinoma.

This sequence joins TRBV13 and TRBJ2-7, with D perhaps TRBD1 (6 bases). Between the trimmed V and J ends, which lost 3 bases and 0 bases, there was a span of 12 bases. The CDR3 consists of 15 residues. Germline V gene data show CDR1 as PRHDT and CDR2 as FYEKMQ (reference sequence). The CDR3 coding sequence is TGTGCCAGCAGCTTTGGGGGCCGGAGCTCCTACGAGCAGTACTTC. It encodes CASSFGGRSSYEQYF.

V usage is TRBV28 and J usage is TRBJ2-7, with TRBD1 matching over 10 bases. The CDR3 sequence is 15 residues long. The J segment lost 2 bases and the V segment lost 6 bases, leaving 7 bases of the junction unmatched. Germline V lookup: CDR1 MDHEN, CDR2 SYDVKM. The CDR3 spells CASRSTGTGAYEQYF. CDR3 nucleotide sequence: TGTGCCAGCAGGAGTACCGGGACAGGGGCCTACGAGCAGTACTTC.

This clone was counted only a few times. The CDR3 sequence is CASSMGGTEAFF. The DNA of the CDR3 is TGTGCCAGCAGCATGGGGGGCACTGAAGCTTTCTTT. V usage is TRBV7-8 and J usage is TRBJ1-1, with a weak D call TRBD1 (5 bases). V lost 5 bases to trimming and J lost 4 bases, with 8 bases between them. Looked up from germline, CDR1 is SGHVS and CDR2 is FQNEAQ. The CDR3 runs to 12 residues.

The chain links TRBV19 to TRBJ1-1, with D uncertain. V lost 6 bases, J lost 3 bases, and 5 bases lay in between. This CDR3 spans 11 amino acids. Germline lookup yields CDR1 LNHDA and CDR2 SQIVND (reference sequence). CDR3 in amino acids: CASRVHTEAFF. The CDR3 DNA sequence: TGTGCCAGTAGAGTTCACACTGAAGCTTTCTTT.

This chain uses TRBV20-1 with TRBJ1-2; D possibly corresponds to TRBD1 (5 bases). V was cut by 5 bases and J by 12 bases, with 13 bases left in between. The CDR3 runs 10 residues. CDR1 and CDR2 from the germline V gene are DFQATT and SNEGSKA (reference sequence). The CDR3 sequence: CSALQVENTF. The CDR3 DNA is TGCAGTGCTTTACAGGTGGAGAACACCTTC.

The V and J genes are TRBV28 and TRBJ2-5, with D perhaps matching TRBD1 or TRBD2 (6 bases each). Trimming shortened V by 6 bases and J by 3 bases, and 20 bases separated the two germline ends. The CDR3 extends over 16 amino acids. In germline, CDR1 is MDHEN, CDR2 SYDVKM. CDR3 in amino acids: CASSPRGTRKKETQYF. CDR3 DNA sequence: TGTGCCAGCAGCCCCCGCGGGACAAGGAAAAAAGAGACCCAGTACTTC.

The chain combines TRBV5-1 with TRBJ1-1; D is perhaps TRBD1 (5 bases). Germline V lookup: CDR1 SGHRS, CDR2 YFSETQ. This CDR3 is 14 amino acids long. V was trimmed by 5 bases and J by 2 bases, leaving 13 bases between them. This CDR3 reads CASSWGGSNTEAFF. CDR3 bases: TGCGCCAGCAGTTGGGGGGGGTCCAACACTGAAGCTTTCTTT.

V usage is TRBV10-3 and J usage is TRBJ1-3, with D uncertain. The ends were cut back, 0 bases at V and 2 bases at J, with 8 bases in the middle. This CDR3 is 15 amino acids long. Germline assignment: CDR1 ENHRY and CDR2 SYGVKD. CDR3 in amino acids: CAISESDSAGNTIYF. CDR3 DNA: TGTGCCATCAGTGAGTCTGACTCTGCTGGAAACACCATATATTTT.

Only a few counts were recorded for this clone. The rearrangement joins TRBV7-8 to TRBJ2-2; maybe TRBD2 (5 bases). Germline V gene sequence: CDR1 SGHVS, CDR2 FQNEAQ. The CDR3 is 13 residues long. Trimming stripped 1 base from V and 5 bases from J, with 5 bases between. This CDR3 is CASSLGGTGELFF. In DNA form, the CDR3 reads TGTGCCAGCAGCTTAGGAGGGACCGGGGAGCTGTTTTTT.

The chain carries TRBV30 and TRBJ1-6; D call uncertain. Germline lookup yields CDR1 GTSNPN and CDR2 SVGIG (reference sequence). CDR3 length: 14 residues. Trimming cost V 2 bases and J 7 bases, with 12 bases left between them. The CDR3, as DNA: TGTGCCTGGAGTAGGAGGGTTGGGAATTCACCCCTCCACTTT. It is translated as CAWSRRVGNSPLHF.

This clone was seen just once. This sequence joins TRBV6-6 and TRBJ1-2, with TRBD1 matching over 7 bases. CDR3 length: 13 residues. The trim removed 6 bases at V and 4 bases at J, leaving 5 bases unmatched. Germline V CDR1 and CDR2: MNHNY, SVGAGI (reference sequence). DNA for the CDR3: TGTGCCAGCAGACCCGGACAGGTCTATGGCTACACCTTC. The encoded protein is CASRPGQVYGYTF.

The chain employs TRBV27 and TRBJ1-1; D may be TRBD1 (5 bases). The ends were cut back, 6 bases at V and 2 bases at J, with 22 bases in the middle. Germline V gives CDR1 MNHEY, CDR2 SMNVEV (reference sequence). The CDR3 runs to 17 residues. The CDR3 here is CASSRWGGPNRNTEAFF. The CDR3 region has the DNA TGTGCCAGCAGCCGATGGGGGGGACCAAACCGAAACACTGAAGCTTTCTTT.

This clone was picked up one time. This chain links TRBV9 with TRBJ2-2; D remains unclear. This CDR3 is built from 14 residues. Germline CDR1 reads SGDLS; CDR2 reads YYNGEE. The V end lost 0 bases, the J end lost 0 bases, and 3 bases lay between the germline ends. The DNA of the CDR3 is TGTGCCAGCAGCGTAGAACCGAACACCGGGGAGCTGTTTTTT. This gives the protein CASSVEPNTGELFF. Supplemented by reference TRBV9 and TRBJ2-2, the full variable domain reads DSGVTQTPKHLITATGQRVTLRCSPRSGDLSVYWYQQSLDQGLQFLIQYYNGEERAKGNILERFSAQQFPDLHSELNLSSLELGDSALYFCASSVEPNTGELFFGEGSRLTVL.

This clone has a single count. V and J are TRBV20-1 and TRBJ2-7; D gene ambiguous. CDR3 size: 10 residues. CDR1 and CDR2 from the germline V gene are DFQATT and SNEGSKA (reference sequence). V was clipped by 5 bases and J by 2 bases, with 4 bases between them. The CDR3 coding sequence is TGCAGTGCTGGACCCTACGAGCAGTACTTC. This translates into CSAGPYEQYF.

The rearrangement joins TRBV7-3 to TRBJ2-1, with 8 bases that match TRBD2. The CDR3 has 15 amino acids. CDR1 is SGHTA and CDR2 is FQGTGA in the germline V gene. V dropped 1 base and J dropped 9; count of bases not matched to a gene: 8. The CDR3 nucleotides read TGTGCCAGCAGCTTAAGATGGGGACTAGTCGGTGAGCAGTTCTTC. Translation gives CASSLRWGLVGEQFF.

The chain combines TRBV6-1 with TRBJ1-2; D possibly corresponds to TRBD1 (5 bases). The CDR3 runs 14 residues. The germline gives CDR1 MNHNS, CDR2 SASEGT. The V end was cut by 0 bases, the J end by 4 bases, with 9 bases between. CDR3 DNA: TGTGCCAGCAGTGAAGCGGGGCAGGCCTATGGCTACACCTTC. Translating gives CASSEAGQAYGYTF.

The chain carries TRBV28 and TRBJ1-4; D is uncertain. Germline V gene data show CDR1 as MDHEN and CDR2 as SYDVKM. The CDR3 sequence is 14 residues long. Trimming removed 3 bases from V and 0 bases from J, with 5 bases in between. The DNA for the CDR3 is TGTGCCAGCAGTTTGGTGACAACTAATGAAAAACTGTTTTTT. Amino acid sequence: CASSLVTTNEKLFF.

J is TRBJ2-7 and V is TRBV7-2; perhaps TRBD2 as D (5 bases). CDR3 length: 14 amino acids. The V end lost 4 bases, the J end lost 7 bases, and 17 bases lay between the germline ends. The germline V gene encodes CDR1 SGHTA and CDR2 FQGNSA. This chain's CDR3 is CASSSLSGRGEQYF. As DNA, the CDR3 is TGTGCCAGCAGCTCCTTATCCGGCCGGGGAGAGCAGTACTTC.

This clone came up once. The chain is built from TRBV6-5 and TRBJ2-5; D call uncertain. The CDR3 sequence is 13 residues long. The V end lost 2 bases, the J end lost 5 bases, and 9 bases lay between the germline ends. Germline V gene data show CDR1 as MNHEY and CDR2 as SVGAGI. The CDR3 is CASSYASRETQYF. CDR3 coding DNA: TGTGCCAGCAGTTACGCTAGTAGGGAGACCCAGTACTTC.

This sequence joins TRBV10-3 and TRBJ2-1; 8 nucleotides align to TRBD2. Germline CDR1 ENHRY, CDR2 SYGVKD. V was pared by 6 bases and J by 9 bases, with 13 bases of the junction left unmatched. There are 15 residues in the CDR3. CDR3 nucleotides: TGTGCCATCAGCCCCGGGGGGGCTTTACTCGGTGAGCAGTTCTTC. Translation: CAISPGGALLGEQFF.

The rearrangement joins TRBV30 to TRBJ1-1, with D possibly matching TRBD1 (6 bases). Trimming removed 3 bases at V and 6 bases at J, with 14 bases between. Germline CDR1 is GTSNPN and CDR2 is SVGIG (reference sequence). This CDR3 has 13 amino acids. As DNA, the CDR3 is TGTGCCTGGAGCCAAACAGGGCTCGCTGAAGCTTTCTTT. Translation gives CAWSQTGLAEAFF.

This sequence joins TRBV9 and TRBJ2-5; D ambiguous. CDR3 length: 12 residues. The V end was cut by 2 bases, the J end by 4 bases, with 6 bases between. Germline V gene lookup returns CDR1 SGDLS and CDR2 YYNGEE. This CDR3 reads CASSVTGETQYF. As DNA, the CDR3 is TGTGCCAGCAGCGTTACGGGAGAGACCCAGTACTTC.